These T cell receptor beta chains were read from a single sample in a study of shared clonotypes between healthy human individuals. Method: immunoSEQ multiplex PCR; TCRdb's copy keeps in-frame clones and lacks some. The top ten clones hold around 0.14% of a sample with millions of clones, more than 90% of them seen once. Input material: naive CD4+ T cells sorted from blood. The receptors shown here come from a man in his late teens or twenties in good health. The CDR3 runs from the conserved cysteine through the conserved F or W. D genes are given only for firm matches. A row's size may be missing; if present it is once, few, many or a size class.

d_gene	j_gene	v_gene	abundance	CDR3nt	CDR3aa
.	TRBJ1-1	TRBV30	few	TGTGCCTGGAGTCCGAATAGGGGGAGCACTGAAGCTTTCTTT	CAWSPNRGSTEAFF
TRBD1	TRBJ2-3	TRBV6-1	once	TGTGCCAGCAGTGCACCACCGGGACAGGGGAAAGATACGCAGTATTTT	CASSAPPGQGKDTQYF
.	TRBJ2-6	TRBV5-1	.	TGCGCCAGCAGGGGGTTCTCTGGGGCCAACGTCCTGACTTTC	CASRGFSGANVLTF
.	TRBJ2-7	TRBV28	.	TGTGCCAGCATCGAGTCCCGGGGCAGGGCCGAGCAGTACTTC	CASIESRGRAEQYF
TRBD1	TRBJ1-5	TRBV9	once	TGTGCCAGCAGCGCGGGACAGGGAGGGCAGCCCCAGCATTTT	CASSAGQGGQPQHF
.	TRBJ2-3	TRBV2	.	TGTGCCAGCACCCTGAGGGGCCGACAGAGCACAGATACGCAGTATTTT	CASTLRGRQSTDTQYF
.	TRBJ1-3	TRBV5-8	.	TGTGCCAGCAGCTTGGGACAAACTGGAAACACCATATATTTT	CASSLGQTGNTIYF
TRBD2	TRBJ2-5	TRBV4-1	few	TGCGCCAGCAGCCAAGGACTAGCGGGTCAAGAGACCCAGTACTTC	CASSQGLAGQETQYF
.	TRBJ1-5	TRBV6-5	.	TGTGCCAGCAGTTACTCGGGGGCTGCTAATCAGCCCCAGCATTTT	CASSYSGAANQPQHF
TRBD2	TRBJ2-2	TRBV30	.	TGTGCCCGGACTAGCGGGAGGAACACCGGGGAGCTGTTTTTT	CARTSGRNTGELFF
.	TRBJ2-1	TRBV21-1	.	TGTGCCAGCAAGGAGACAGGGATTGCAAATGAGCAGTTCTTC	CASKETGIANEQFF
TRBD2	TRBJ2-7	TRBV28	.	TGTGCCACCAGCGGGGGGGCCTACGAGCAGTACTTC	CATSGGAYEQYF
.	TRBJ1-2	TRBV19	.	TGTGCCAGTAGTGGAGAAACGGGGACAACCTATGGCTACACCTTC	CASSGETGTTYGYTF
.	TRBJ1-5	TRBV6-6	few	TGTGCCAGCAGGAGGAATCAGCCCCAGCATTTT	CASRRNQPQHF
.	TRBJ2-7	TRBV7-6	.	TGTGCCAGCAGCTTAGAACACGAGCAGTACTTC	CASSLEHEQYF
.	TRBJ1-4	TRBV18	once	TGTGCCAGCTCACCGGGGCAGGGGAATGAAAAACTGTTTTTT	CASSPGQGNEKLFF
.	TRBJ1-4	TRBV5-4	.	TGTGCCAGCAGCTCCTCAACTTTAACAGGGATTGAAAAACTGTTTTTT	CASSSSTLTGIEKLFF
.	TRBJ2-6	TRBV5-4	.	TGTGCCAGCAGCTTTCCGGGTTTCTCTGGGGCCAACGTCCTGACTTTC	CASSFPGFSGANVLTF
.	TRBJ2-7	TRBV18	.	TGTGCCAGCTCACCGACTCAGAGCTCCTACGAGCAGTACTTC	CASSPTQSSYEQYF
.	TRBJ1-1	TRBV6-1	once	TGTGCCAGCAGTTGGCAGGTGAACACTGAAGCTTTCTTT	CASSWQVNTEAFF
.	TRBJ1-1	TRBV29-1	.	TGCAGCGTTCCCCGGGGGCTAGGTGGCACTGAAGCTTTCTTT	CSVPRGLGGTEAFF
.	TRBJ2-3	TRBV6-4	.	TGTGCCAGCAGTACCGGAGGCAGTGGCTCAGATACGCAGTATTTT	CASSTGGSGSDTQYF
TRBD2	TRBJ2-5	TRBV7-2	.	TGTGCCAGTCCTAGCCGTAGCGGGGGGGCCCAAGAGACCCAGTACTTC	CASPSRSGGAQETQYF
.	TRBJ2-7	TRBV25-1	.	TGTGCCAGCAGTGAAAGTCTAAGGGAGCAGTACTTC	CASSESLREQYF
.	TRBJ1-1	TRBV10-3	.	TGTGCCATCAGTGTTGAGGGAAATGCGGCTTTCTTT	CAISVEGNAAFF
TRBD1	TRBJ2-5	TRBV30	.	TGTGCCTGGAGCCGAGGACAGGGGGCTTTGGAGACCCAGTACTTC	CAWSRGQGALETQYF
.	TRBJ2-1	TRBV5-1	.	TGCGCCAGCAGACTACTTGGGGGACCAAACCCCTACAATGAGCAGTTCTTC	CASRLLGGPNPYNEQFF
.	TRBJ2-7	TRBV28	.	TGTGCCTGCGGACCGGGGGAGCAGTACTTC	CACGPGEQYF
.	TRBJ2-2	TRBV4-1	.	TGCGCCAGCAGCCACCCCAGTGGACGGGGTTTAGGGACCGGGGAGCTGTTTTTT	CASSHPSGRGLGTGELFF
.	TRBJ1-4	TRBV6-5	.	TGTGCCAGCAGTTGGGGGCCGGGTGAAAAACTGTTTTTT	CASSWGPGEKLFF
.	TRBJ1-2	TRBV27	.	TGTGCCAGCGATATTCACCCCCAGGGGCCCAAGTACCCTAACTATGGCTACACCTTC	CASDIHPQGPKYPNYGYTF
.	TRBJ1-5	TRBV19	.	TGTGCCAGTAGTATACAGATTTATAGCAATCAGCCCCAGCATTTT	CASSIQIYSNQPQHF
.	TRBJ2-1	TRBV11-3	.	TGTGCCAGCAGCTTAATCGGGAGCTCCTACAATGAGCAGTTCTTC	CASSLIGSSYNEQFF
.	TRBJ1-2	TRBV29-1	.	TGCAGCGTGTGGGGGGGCCGTAACTATGGCTACACCTTC	CSVWGGRNYGYTF
TRBD1	TRBJ1-4	TRBV4-3	.	TGCGCCAGCAGCCAAGACGTGGGACAGGGGTATGAAAAACTGTTTTTT	CASSQDVGQGYEKLFF
.	TRBJ2-4	TRBV9	.	TGTGCCAGCAGCGTAGATGCAGGGACAAACATTCAGTACTTC	CASSVDAGTNIQYF
.	TRBJ2-7	TRBV13	.	TGTGCCAGCAGCAAGGAGCCTCAAGGAGGGTACGAGCAGTACTTC	CASSKEPQGGYEQYF
.	TRBJ2-7	TRBV21-1	.	TGTGCCAGCAGCAAAGGACTAGGGGGGTACGAGCAGTACTTC	CASSKGLGGYEQYF
.	TRBJ2-5	TRBV5-1	.	TGCGCCAGCAGCCCAATGGACGGTGGAGAGACCCAGTACTTC	CASSPMDGGETQYF
.	TRBJ2-7	TRBV20-1	.	TGCAGTGCTTCGGTATCCTACGAGCAGTACTTC	CSASVSYEQYF
.	TRBJ2-5	TRBV9	.	TGTGCCAGCAGCGTTAAAGCGGAGTACGTGGAGACCCAGTACTTC	CASSVKAEYVETQYF
TRBD1	TRBJ1-6	TRBV5-1	.	TGCGCCAGCAGCTCCGGACAGGGGACGAATTCACCCCTCCACTTT	CASSSGQGTNSPLHF
TRBD2	TRBJ2-7	TRBV5-1	.	TGCGCCAGCAGCTTGGATCTTAGCGGGAGCGTCGGTTACGAGCAGTACTTC	CASSLDLSGSVGYEQYF
.	TRBJ2-7	TRBV5-1	once	TGCGCCAGCAGGGTACAGCAGCTTTCCTCCTACGAGCAGTACTTC	CASRVQQLSSYEQYF
.	TRBJ2-7	TRBV10-3	once	TGTGCCATCACGTCCTCCGGCCCCTACGAGCAGTACTTC	CAITSSGPYEQYF
.	TRBJ2-5	TRBV18	.	TGTGCCAGCTCACCACTCGGGGGAGGGACCCAGTACTTC	CASSPLGGGTQYF
.	TRBJ1-6	TRBV30	.	TGTGCCTGGACAGGGGAGGTGTACTCACCCCTCCACTTT	CAWTGEVYSPLHF
TRBD1	TRBJ1-2	TRBV10-3	.	TGTGCCATCAGTCAGGACAGGGTTGTTTATGGCTACACCTTC	CAISQDRVVYGYTF
.	TRBJ2-1	TRBV15	.	TGTGCCACCAGCAGGGACATACAGTTATTGAATGAGCAGTTCTTC	CATSRDIQLLNEQFF
.	TRBJ2-5	TRBV19	.	TGTGCCAGTAGTAATGGGGGGTGGGAGACCCAGTACTTC	CASSNGGWETQYF
.	TRBJ2-7	TRBV13	.	TGTGCCAGCAGCTTAGAAAGAAAGAGCTCCTACGAGCAGTACTTC	CASSLERKSSYEQYF
.	TRBJ2-3	TRBV4-1	.	TGCGCCAGCAGCCAAGAAGAAGGGCAGGGCTTTTCCGATACGCAGTATTTT	CASSQEEGQGFSDTQYF
.	TRBJ2-7	TRBV28	.	TGTGCCAGCAGTTTTGAAGGATTCTCCTACGAGCAGTACTTC	CASSFEGFSYEQYF
TRBD1	TRBJ1-5	TRBV6-1	.	TGTGCCAGCAGTGATCTGACAGGGGGCATAGGCGTGAGCAATCAGCCCCAGCATTTT	CASSDLTGGIGVSNQPQHF
TRBD2	TRBJ2-5	TRBV5-1	.	TGCGCCAGCAGCTTAGGTCCTAGCGGGGGGGCCCGGCAAGAGACCCAGTACTTC	CASSLGPSGGARQETQYF
.	TRBJ2-2	TRBV10-3	.	TGTGCCAGCAGTTACGGAGCGAACACCGGGGAGCTGTTTTTT	CASSYGANTGELFF
.	TRBJ2-7	TRBV21-1	.	TGTGCCAGCAGCAAAGATGAGGGAGCTTACGAGCAGTACTTC	CASSKDEGAYEQYF
.	TRBJ2-1	TRBV6-5	.	TGTGCCAGCGCCAGGGACGGCCCCAATGAGCAGTTCTTC	CASARDGPNEQFF
.	TRBJ2-3	TRBV7-3	.	TGTGCCAGTGGGGCAGGGGGCACAGATACGCAGTATTTT	CASGAGGTDTQYF